This TCR beta chain was retrieved from a study of OX40 agonist ivuxolimab in advanced cancers. On the study more broadly: The study gave patients intravenous ivuxolimab at 0.01 to 10 mg/kg every 2 weeks. Anti-PD-1, anti-PD-L1 or anti-CTLA-4 therapy given earlier was allowed, and around 40% had some.

This CDR3 contains 17 residues. J gave up 0 bases and V 2 bases, and 4 bases lay outside the gene matches. The V gene's germline CDR1 is GTSNPN and CDR2 SVGIG (reference sequence). Method: immunoSEQ multiplex PCR; TCRdb's copy keeps in-frame clones and lacks some. This sample yields about 93,000 clones, of which roughly 94% are seen a single time; around 2.8% belongs to the top ten. Turning to this clone: Its antigen is unidentified.

Study results and caveats: At 0.1 to 3.0 mg/kg, CD4+ and CD8+ blood T cells expanded clonally by week 6.

The chain joins TRBV30 to TRBJ2-1; 13 nucleotides align to TRBD2. This specimen was CD4+ or CD8+ T cells sorted from blood, taken in a trial of the OX40 agonist ivuxolimab. The TCR sequence derives from an adult with an advanced solid tumor such as melanoma, head and neck, liver or kidney cancer. CDR3 bases: TGTGCCTGGAGTCGAGGACTAGCGGGAGCCTCCTACAATGAGCAGTTCTTC. Encoded protein: CAWSRGLAGASYNEQFF.